A selection of T cell receptor beta chains follows, all from one sample in a study of shared T cell receptors in the human thymus. Measured with immunoSEQ multiplex PCR; TCRdb has only the in-frame clones, and not every one. This sample has about 660,000 clones, with roughly 86% found just once. These data also formed part of another study, on human thymus T cells.

The sample was thymocytes. These receptor sequences come from a boy in the first two years of life with a congenital heart defect. CDR3s include the opening cysteine and the closing phenylalanine or tryptophan. The D gene is left open where the match is weak. Expanded clones are given a class, and other clones once, few, many or no size at all.

V gene	J gene	D gene	clone size	CDR3 DNA	CDR3 protein
TRBV14	TRBJ2-5	NA	NA	TGTGCCAGCAGCCAAGATTCATCAGAGACCCAGTACTTC	CASSQDSSETQYF
TRBV6-5	TRBJ2-5	NA	NA	TGTGCCAGCAGTCACAGGGAATTGGGGACCCAGTACTTC	CASSHRELGTQYF
TRBV2	TRBJ1-2	NA	NA	TGTGCCAGCAGTGACAGGGTTGGCTACACCTTC	CASSDRVGYTF
TRBV28	TRBJ2-1	TRBD2	NA	TGTGCCAGCAGCCTCGGACTACTAAGCGGGAGCTACAATGAGCAGTTCTTC	CASSLGLLSGSYNEQFF
TRBV6-1	TRBJ1-1	TRBD1	NA	TGTGCCAGCAGTGTCCGGGACAGCGAGCGAGACACTGAAGCTTTCTTT	CASSVRDSERDTEAFF
TRBV4-3	TRBJ2-7	TRBD2	NA	TGCGCCAGCAGCCAGGACGGGACTAGCGGGAGAAATGAGCAGTACTTC	CASSQDGTSGRNEQYF
TRBV11-2	TRBJ2-7	NA	once	TGTGCCAGCAGCTTAGAAAGGGGCTTATACGAGCAGTACTTC	CASSLERGLYEQYF
TRBV15	TRBJ1-3	NA	NA	TGTGCCACCAGCAGAGACGAGGCAGCCGGAAACACCATATATTTT	CATSRDEAAGNTIYF
TRBV10-3	TRBJ2-3	TRBD2	NA	TGTGCCATCAGTGGGACCTGGCGGGGGGCCAGGGATACGCAGTATTTT	CAISGTWRGARDTQYF
TRBV19	TRBJ1-5	TRBD1	NA	TGTGCCAGTAGAGACAGGGGGCCCAATCAGCCCCAGCATTTT	CASRDRGPNQPQHF
TRBV10-3	TRBJ1-1	TRBD1	once	TGTGCCATCAGTGACGGGGGACAGGGGGCGCGATCCATGAACACTGAAGCTTTCTTT	CAISDGGQGARSMNTEAFF
TRBV6-4	TRBJ1-5	NA	NA	TGTGCCAGCAGCATTCTACCCTTCAATCAGCCCCAGCATTTT	CASSILPFNQPQHF
TRBV30	TRBJ2-7	TRBD1	NA	TGTGCCTGGGTCTCCGCAGGGGGACCCTACGAGCAGTACTTC	CAWVSAGGPYEQYF
TRBV7-9	TRBJ1-1	NA	NA	TGTGCCAGCAGCTTAATAGTACTACTGAACACTGAAGCTTTCTTT	CASSLIVLLNTEAFF
TRBV27	TRBJ1-4	TRBD1	NA	TGTGCCAGCAGTGGACAGGGGGAATCTAATGAAAAACTGTTTTTT	CASSGQGESNEKLFF
TRBV2	TRBJ2-5	NA	NA	TGTGCCAGCAGCTTACTAGTACTGGTTGGGACCCAGTACTTC	CASSLLVLVGTQYF
TRBV19	TRBJ1-2	NA	once	TGTGCCAGTAGTAAATCAGGGAACTATGGCTACACCTTC	CASSKSGNYGYTF
TRBV7-9	TRBJ2-3	TRBD2	once	TGTGCCAGCAGCCCACTACGACTAGCTAGCACAGATACGCAGTATTTT	CASSPLRLASTDTQYF
TRBV14	TRBJ1-1	NA	NA	TGTGCCAGCAGCCAAGAACGGGGGATAGCTTTCTTT	CASSQERGIAFF
TRBV7-2	TRBJ1-5	TRBD1	NA	TGTGCCAGCAGCCCCCCGGGACAGGAGAACCAGCCCCAGCATTTT	CASSPPGQENQPQHF
TRBV19	TRBJ1-4	TRBD1	NA	TGTGCCAGTAGGAGGACAGGGGATGAAAAACTGTTTTTT	CASRRTGDEKLFF
TRBV9	TRBJ1-6	NA	NA	TGTGCCAGCAGCCCCAAACAGGGCTTACCCTATAATTCCCCCCTCCACTTT	CASSPKQGLPYNSPLHF
TRBV4-3	TRBJ2-1	TRBD2	NA	TGCGCCAGCAGCCAAGTTCCTAGCGGGAGGGCGGGTTACAATGAGCAGTTCTTC	CASSQVPSGRAGYNEQFF
TRBV4-1	TRBJ2-2	NA	NA	TGCGCCAGCAGCCAGGCTGCCTCAACCGGGGAGCTGTTTTTT	CASSQAASTGELFF
TRBV30	TRBJ1-4	NA	NA	TGTGCCTGGAGCTATACGTGGGGCAGTGTCGGGGAAAAACTGTTTTTT	CAWSYTWGSVGEKLFF
TRBV2	TRBJ2-1	NA	once	TGTGCCAGCAGTGAGAAAGGGAGGCCAAATGAGCAGTTCTTC	CASSEKGRPNEQFF
TRBV11-2	TRBJ2-1	TRBD1	NA	TGTGCCAGCAGCTTCTTCCGACAGGGCTCCTACAATGAGCAGTTCTTC	CASSFFRQGSYNEQFF
TRBV4-3	TRBJ2-3	TRBD2	few	TGCGCCAGCAGCCAAGACGCGCTAGCGGGAGTAGGGGATACGCAGTATTTT	CASSQDALAGVGDTQYF
TRBV4-1	TRBJ1-5	NA	NA	TGCGCCAGCAGCCAAGGACGGGACACGATGTTTGAGCCCCAGCATTTT	CASSQGRDTMFEPQHF
TRBV4-2	TRBJ2-5	NA	NA	TGTGCCAGCAGCCTACTACAAAAGGGGGTGGCGCAAGAGACCCAGTACTTC	CASSLLQKGVAQETQYF
TRBV7-2	TRBJ2-7	TRBD2	NA	TGTGCCAGCAGCTTAACTAGCGGGAGGGCAAACGAGCAGTACTTC	CASSLTSGRANEQYF
TRBV4-3	TRBJ2-1	NA	NA	TGCGCCAGCAGCCAAGGGCGGGATTACTCCCATGAGCAGTTCTTC	CASSQGRDYSHEQFF
TRBV9	TRBJ1-1	TRBD1	once	TGTGCCAGCAGCGTAGGAGAGACAGGGGGTAGGGGGAATGAAGCTTTCTTT	CASSVGETGGRGNEAFF
TRBV5-5	TRBJ1-2	NA	NA	TGTGCCAGCAGGAGGGGGACGGTGGAATCGTATGGCTACACCTTC	CASRRGTVESYGYTF
TRBV27	TRBJ2-4	NA	once	TGTGCCAGCAGCCCCCGACAGGTCCTAGCCAAAAACATTCAGTACTTC	CASSPRQVLAKNIQYF
TRBV11-3	TRBJ2-7	NA	NA	TGTGCCAGCAGCTTAGAGAGAGACAGACTCGAGCAGTACTTC	CASSLERDRLEQYF
TRBV4-3	TRBJ2-7	TRBD1	NA	TGCGCCAGCAGCCAAGTTTACCCCGACAGGGGCCCTCCCGCCTACGAGCAGTACTTC	CASSQVYPDRGPPAYEQYF